This T cell receptor (beta chain) was sequenced in a study of T cells in Graves' hyperthyroidism and ophthalmopathy. RNA transcripts yielded amplified TCR beta CDR3 regions. Initially, a first-round RT-PCR of the TCR CDR3 employed the HTBI primer set. TCRdb analysed the multiplex PCR reads with MiXCR anew, one entry per CDR3 protein. The table lists hundreds of thousands of distinct CDR3 sequences, about 14% of them singletons. Findings and limits, study-wide: Blood also contained most expanded thyroid clonotypes above 0.001.

In its sample, this clonotype was seen many times. The antigen is undetermined. Trimming cost V 4 bases and J 1 base; bases outside gene matches: 4. CDR3 length: 16 amino acids. The germline V gene has CDR1 KGHDR and CDR2 SFDVKD. Sequencing was performed on blood. The clonotype comes from a woman aged 40 to 49 with Graves' ophthalmopathy. The chain joins TRBV24-1 to TRBJ2-5, with TRBD1 matching 11 bases. The CDR3 nucleotides are TGTGCCACCAGTGACTCCGGGACAGGGGGCCAAGAGACCCAGTACTTC. It yields the protein CATSDSGTGGQETQYF.